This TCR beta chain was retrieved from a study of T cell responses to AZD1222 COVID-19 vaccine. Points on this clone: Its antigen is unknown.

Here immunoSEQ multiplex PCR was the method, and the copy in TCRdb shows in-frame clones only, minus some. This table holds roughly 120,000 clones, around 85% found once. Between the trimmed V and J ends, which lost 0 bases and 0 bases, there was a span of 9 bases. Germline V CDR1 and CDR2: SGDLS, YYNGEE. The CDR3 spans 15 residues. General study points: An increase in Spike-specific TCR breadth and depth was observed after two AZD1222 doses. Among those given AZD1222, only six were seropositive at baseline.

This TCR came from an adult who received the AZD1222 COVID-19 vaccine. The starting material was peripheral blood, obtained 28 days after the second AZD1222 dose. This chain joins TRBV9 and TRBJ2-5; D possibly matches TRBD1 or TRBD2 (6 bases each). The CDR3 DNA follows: TGTGCCAGCAGCGTAGCGGGGGCCCACCAAGAGACCCAGTACTTC. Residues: CASSVAGAHQETQYF.